These 28 T cell receptor beta chains were sequenced from one sample in a study of T-cell reconstitution after alpha-beta-depleted transplantation in children. Unique molecular identifiers were used in preparing the TCRbeta library. Each CDR3 protein gets one entry after TCRdb re-called the PCR reads with MiXCR. Of about 580,000 distinct CDR3 sequences listed, more than 20% are singletons. Sequenced material: PBMCs, mostly from graft donor cells, taken 360 days after TCRalphabeta/CD19-depleted stem cell transplant. The origin of the receptors is a boy younger than two who had a stem cell transplant for acute myeloid leukemia, so the T cells may come from the graft donor.

This clonotype was seen ten or more times. This chain links TRBV5-1 with TRBJ2-5; 7 nucleotides align to TRBD1. CDR1 and CDR2 from the germline V gene are SGHRS and YFSETQ. V lost 3 bases and J lost 0; bases outside the gene matches: 5. The CDR3 is made up of 15 amino acids. The DNA for the CDR3 is TGCGCCAGCAGCTCAGACAGGGCGTACCAAGAGACCCAGTACTTC. Translation: CASSSDRAYQETQYF. Together with reference TRBV5-1 and TRBJ2-5, the CDR3 gives the full variable domain: KAGVTQTPRYLIKTRGQQVTLSCSPISGHRSVSWYQQTPGQGLQFLFEYFSETQRNKGNFPGRFSGRQFSNSRSEMNVSTLELGDSALYLCASSSDRAYQETQYFGPGTRLLVL.

Written as DNA, the CDR3 is TGTGCCAGCAAAAGCCGGGGCCTAAATCAAGAGACCCAGTACTTC. This encodes CASKSRGLNQETQYF. The V call is TRBV6-1, the J call TRBJ2-5; D tentatively fits TRBD1 or TRBD2 (5 bases each). Germline V gene lookup returns CDR1 MNHNS and CDR2 SASEGT. The CDR3 spans 15 residues. Trimming removed 7 bases at V and 2 bases at J, with 17 bases between.

V gene TRBV20-1 combines with J gene TRBJ2-7; the D gene could be TRBD1 or TRBD2 (7 bases each). Germline lookup yields CDR1 DFQATT and CDR2 SNEGSKA (reference sequence). Trimming took off 6 bases at V and 6 bases at J, with 18 bases between the two ends. The CDR3 is made up of 13 amino acids. DNA of the CDR3: TGCAGTGCCAGGGGGGGATGGTTCAGCGAGCAGTACGTC. It translates to CSARGGWFSEQYV.

This clonotype occurred a few times. The J gene is TRBJ1-5, the V gene TRBV6-1; tentative D call: TRBD1 (5 bases). With 4 bases removed from V and 0 bases from J, the gap between germline ends came to 13 bases. Per germline, CDR1 MNHNS and CDR2 SASEGT. CDR3 size: 16 residues. Written as DNA, the CDR3 is TGTGCCAGCAGTGGGGGGACGGATTATAGCAATCAGCCCCAGCATTTT. It specifies CASSGGTDYSNQPQHF.

The chain joins TRBV7-2 to TRBJ1-5; D might be TRBD1 (5 bases). Trimming pared 2 bases from V and 4 bases from J, leaving 9 bases between. Germline V gene lookup returns CDR1 SGHTA and CDR2 FQGNSA. The CDR3 is 14 residues long. The CDR3 DNA is TGTGCCAGCAGCTTACCAGGGAGGAATCAGCCCCAGCATTTT. This translates into CASSLPGRNQPQHF.

This clonotype was seen repeatedly, ten times or more. The chain joins TRBV29-1 to TRBJ1-2; no clear D gene. Germline CDR1 is SQVTM and CDR2 is ANQGSEA. V shed 4 bases and J shed 4 bases, with 7 bases lying between them. CDR3 length: 11 amino acids. Written as DNA, the CDR3 is TGCAGCGTTGTAGGGAGCTATGGCTACACCTTC. Amino acid sequence: CSVVGSYGYTF. The full variable domain, in which reference TRBV29-1 and TRBJ1-2 provide the parts outside the CDR3, is SAVISQKPSRDICQRGTSLTIQCQVDSQVTMMFWYRQQPGQSLTLIATANQGSEATYESGFVIDKFPISRPNLTFSTLTVSNMSPEDSSIYLCSVVGSYGYTFGSGTRLTVV.

This sequence joins TRBV5-6 and TRBJ2-3, with D maybe TRBD1 (5 bases). Germline CDR1 SGHDT, CDR2 YYEEEE. The CDR3 spans 15 residues. V lost 0 bases, J lost 8 bases, and 16 bases lay in between. CDR3 sequence (DNA): TGTGCCAGCAGCTTGGTTGGTCAGGGCATTGTTACGCAGTATTTT. Translating it yields CASSLVGQGIVTQYF.

This clonotype has just a few counts. This chain links TRBV20-1 with TRBJ1-5, with D perhaps TRBD1 (6 bases). The V end lost 2 bases, the J end lost 7 bases, and 15 bases lay between the germline ends. CDR3 length: 14 residues. Germline CDR1 and CDR2: DFQATT and SNEGSKA (reference sequence). As DNA, the CDR3 is TGCAGTGCTAGACGGAGGGGGGTCCGGCAGCCCCAGCATTTT. Protein product: CSARRRGVRQPQHF.

This chain connects TRBV5-1 to TRBJ2-3, with a possible D match to TRBD2 (5 bases). V dropped 0 bases and J dropped 0 bases, with 8 bases sitting between them. CDR1 and CDR2 (germline): SGHRS, YFSETQ. CDR3 size: 15 residues. The DNA for the CDR3 is TGCGCCAGCAGCTTGGAGACGGGGAGCACAGATACGCAGTATTTT. Its protein product is CASSLETGSTDTQYF.

This clonotype was seen ten or more times. This chain uses TRBV7-8 with TRBJ2-1; 9 bases are a match to TRBD1. With V trimmed by 3 bases and J by 3 bases, 6 bases remained unmatched. CDR1 SGHVS and CDR2 FQNEAQ come from the germline V gene. This CDR3 is built from 16 residues. The DNA for the CDR3 is TGTGCCAGCAGCTTCCCAGGACAGGGGAACTACAATGAGCAGTTCTTC. Translation gives CASSFPGQGNYNEQFF.

This sequence joins TRBV12-3 or TRBV12-4 and TRBJ2-7; 9 nucleotides line up with TRBD2. V gave up 5 bases and J gave up 3 bases; unmatched junction bases: 8. This CDR3 region has 15 residues. CDR3: CASSQTASGVYEQYF. The CDR3 nucleotides read TGTGCCAGCAGTCAGACGGCTAGCGGGGTCTACGAGCAGTACTTC.

This clonotype was counted only a few times. The chain joins TRBV7-2 to TRBJ2-1, with unresolved D. V was trimmed by 1 base and J by 8 bases, leaving 9 bases between them. Germline V gene lookup returns CDR1 SGHTA and CDR2 FQGNSA. The CDR3 covers 13 residues. This CDR3 is CASSLVWVHEQFF. The CDR3 DNA is TGTGCCAGCAGCTTAGTGTGGGTACATGAGCAGTTCTTC.

This clonotype has a handful of counts. CDR3: CASRPSRGVQWETQYF. CDR3 in DNA: TGTGCCAGCAGGCCCTCTAGGGGGGTTCAGTGGGAGACCCAGTACTTC. The V gene is TRBV27, the J gene TRBJ2-5; D is tentatively TRBD1 or TRBD2 (6 bases each). Trimming removed 6 bases from V and 5 bases from J, with 22 bases in between. Germline loops: CDR1 MNHEY, CDR2 SMNVEV (reference sequence). The CDR3 extends over 16 amino acids.

This sequence joins TRBV15 and TRBJ2-7, with D perhaps matching TRBD1 (5 bases). The CDR3 extends over 14 amino acids. Between the trimmed V and J ends, which lost 5 bases and 4 bases, there was a span of 15 bases. The germline CDR1 and CDR2 sequences are LNHNV and YYDKDF (reference sequence). This chain's CDR3 is CATSRTLTDYEQYF. The CDR3 nucleotides read TGTGCCACCAGCCGCACGCTGACAGATTACGAGCAGTACTTC.

The chain combines TRBV18 with TRBJ2-7; 7 bases are shared with TRBD1. The CDR3 extends over 14 amino acids. J gave up 7 bases and V 3 bases, and 9 bases lay outside the gene matches. CDR1 and CDR2 (germline): KGHSH, LQKENI. CDR3 sequence reads: CASSPPSTGCEQYV. Here the CDR3 DNA reads TGTGCCAGCTCACCTCCCTCGACAGGGTGTGAGCAGTACGTC.

This clonotype showed up just a few times. The chain has TRBV7-8 and TRBJ2-1; the match to TRBD2 covers 7 bases. The V gene's germline CDR1 is SGHVS and CDR2 FQNEAQ. J gave up 3 bases and V 3 bases, and 11 bases lay outside the gene matches. This CDR3 contains 17 residues. The CDR3 coding sequence is TGTGCCAGCAGCTTTATTTTGGGACTACCTAGCTACAATGAGCAGTTCTTC. This encodes CASSFILGLPSYNEQFF.

The V call is TRBV4-3, the J call TRBJ1-4; D gene unclear. The CDR3 sequence is 14 residues long. Germline V lookup: CDR1 LGHNA, CDR2 YSLEER. Trimming cost V 0 bases and J 5 bases, with 7 bases left between them. CDR3 region: CASSQDTANEKLFF. The DNA of the CDR3 is TGCGCCAGCAGCCAAGATACAGCGAATGAAAAACTGTTTTTT.

The rearrangement uses TRBV12-3 or TRBV12-4 and TRBJ1-5, with 7 bases aligning to TRBD1. The CDR3 is 15 amino acids. J gave up 3 bases and V 6 bases, and 8 bases lay outside the gene matches. DNA of the CDR3: TGTGCCAGCAGCCCGGGACAGACCTTCAATCAGCCCCAGCATTTT. Translated: CASSPGQTFNQPQHF.

The table lists this clonotype with a few counts. V and J are TRBV6-2 or TRBV6-3 and TRBJ2-1; unclear D gene. CDR1 is MNHEY, CDR2 SVGEGT, per germline. V lost 2 bases to trimming and J lost 12 bases, with 11 bases between them. The length of the CDR3 is 12 residues. CDR3 bases: TGTGCCAGCAGTTACCCGACCCGTGGGCAGTTCTTC. This encodes CASSYPTRGQFF.

The J gene is TRBJ2-7, the V gene TRBV7-2; 10 bases align to TRBD2. CDR3 length: 17 residues. With 5 bases clipped from V and 4 bases from J, the junction kept 14 bases outside the gene matches. Germline CDR1 and CDR2: SGHTA and FQGNSA. This chain's CDR3 is CASSADLAGAVGYEQYF. For the CDR3, the DNA is TGTGCCAGCAGCGCAGACCTAGCGGGGGCGGTTGGGTACGAGCAGTACTTC.

V and J are TRBV30 and TRBJ1-2; D is uncertain. Looked up from germline, CDR1 is GTSNPN and CDR2 is SVGIG (reference sequence). CDR3 length equals 13 residues. V lost 2 bases, J lost 8 bases, and 15 bases lay in between. The CDR3 protein is CAWSPPTWRGYTF. The DNA for the CDR3 is TGTGCCTGGAGTCCCCCTACCTGGAGAGGCTACACCTTC.

The V call is TRBV29-1, the J call TRBJ1-2, with D perhaps matching TRBD1 (5 bases). This CDR3 region has 13 residues. V gave up 4 bases and J gave up 2 bases, with 11 bases separating them. Germline assignment: CDR1 SQVTM and CDR2 ANQGSEA. The CDR3 loop is CSVAVDRNYGYTF. The CDR3 DNA reads as TGCAGCGTTGCGGTCGACAGAAACTATGGCTACACCTTC.

This clonotype was counted at least ten times. V and J are TRBV12-3 or TRBV12-4 and TRBJ2-3; TRBD2 aligns across 14 bases. After removal of 6 bases from V and 8 bases from J, the junction contained 13 bases not matched to a gene. The CDR3 sequence is 17 residues long. This CDR3 reads CASSPKGLAGGRGTQYF. Written as DNA, the CDR3 is TGTGCCAGCAGCCCAAAAGGACTAGCGGGGGGTCGAGGTACGCAGTATTTT.

This clonotype was counted between two and nine times. The genes are TRBV7-8 and TRBJ2-1; D possibly corresponds to TRBD2 (6 bases). Germline-derived CDR1 and CDR2 are SGHVS and FQNEAQ. This CDR3 is 16 amino acids long. Trimming took 5 bases from V and 1 from J, leaving 15 bases between them. The CDR3 here is CASSLGSAYSYNEQFF. Here the CDR3 DNA reads TGTGCCAGCAGCCTCGGGAGCGCCTATTCCTACAATGAGCAGTTCTTC.

This clonotype was observed many times. J is TRBJ2-6 and V is TRBV20-1, with a tentative D call TRBD1 (6 bases). Germline V CDR1 and CDR2: DFQATT, SNEGSKA (reference sequence). Trimming stripped 3 bases from V and 4 bases from J, with 16 bases between. This CDR3 is 16 amino acids long. The CDR3 reads CSASMGHQGGANVLTF. CDR3 coding DNA: TGCAGTGCTAGTATGGGACACCAGGGAGGGGCCAACGTCCTGACTTTC.

In its sample, this clonotype was seen a few times. The chain links TRBV20-1 to TRBJ1-2; no reliable D call. The CDR3 runs to 14 residues. Trimming removed 5 bases at V and 1 base at J, with 14 bases between. From germline, CDR1 is DFQATT and CDR2 SNEGSKA (reference sequence). The CDR3 reads CSAPHRTGNYGYTF. CDR3 bases: TGCAGTGCTCCTCATAGGACGGGTAACTATGGCTACACCTTC.

This clonotype appeared many times. The chain carries TRBV12-3 or TRBV12-4 and TRBJ2-1; possible D gene TRBD2, 7 bases. The CDR3 extends over 15 amino acids. Trimming cost V 6 bases and J 6 bases, with 18 bases left between them. Here the CDR3 reads CASRPHSGEGNEQFF. CDR3 coding DNA: TGTGCCAGCAGGCCACACTCAGGGGAGGGCAATGAGCAGTTCTTC.

This clonotype was picked up a small number of times. V usage is TRBV29-1 and J usage is TRBJ1-1; TRBD1 is a possible D gene (5 bases). Germline lookup yields CDR1 SQVTM and CDR2 ANQGSEA. The CDR3 has 13 amino acids. V was shortened by 4 bases and J by 0 bases, with 9 bases between the two germline ends. CDR3 region: CSVVRAMNTEAFF. CDR3 nucleotides: TGCAGCGTTGTCAGGGCTATGAACACTGAAGCTTTCTTT.